These 22 T cell receptor beta chains originate from one sample sequenced in a study of T-cell memory formation after mild COVID-19. TCRdb re-derived calls from the 5' RACE reads in MiXCR, one entry per CDR3 protein. Among about 140,000 distinct CDR3 sequences listed, 14% were seen once. The sequencing input was PBMCs or a T cell subset sorted from them (not recorded which). Receptor source: an adult woman who had mild COVID-19 (a few samples of this study predate the infection). Cell type and time point are not known.

This rearrangement joins TRBV4-2 to TRBJ2-1; D gene uncertain. Trimming stripped 1 base from V and 10 bases from J, with 17 bases between. Germline lookup yields CDR1 LGHNA and CDR2 YNFKEQ. The CDR3 contains 15 residues. CDR3 amino acids: CASSQGPGVRVEQFF. The DNA of the CDR3 is TGTGCCAGCAGCCAAGGACCGGGCGTTAGGGTAGAGCAGTTCTTC.

This clonotype came up many times. The rearrangement joins TRBV4-1 to TRBJ2-7; no definite D call. Germline CDR1 is MGHRA and CDR2 is YSYEKL. The V end was cut by 3 bases, the J end by 0 bases, with 12 bases between. The CDR3 runs to 15 residues. This chain's CDR3 is CASSHFSELSYEQYF. The CDR3 bases are TGCGCCAGCAGCCACTTCAGCGAACTCTCCTACGAGCAGTACTTC.

The chain recombines TRBV27 with TRBJ2-1, with D tentatively TRBD2 (6 bases). V lost 2 bases, J lost 7 bases, and 24 bases lay in between. The CDR3 has 18 amino acids. In germline, CDR1 is MNHEY, CDR2 SMNVEV (reference sequence). Here the CDR3 reads CASSLRSYGAGRPNEQFF. As DNA, the CDR3 is TGTGCCAGCAGTTTAAGGTCTTATGGAGCGGGCAGACCGAATGAGCAGTTCTTC.

This clonotype came up many times. At one end the junction does not follow the germline gene, possibly because of a read error. The chain is built from TRBV10-3 and TRBJ2-3; tentative D call: TRBD2 (5 bases). The CDR3 loop spans 13 amino acids. The germline V gene has CDR1 ENHRY and CDR2 SYGVKD. DNA of the CDR3: TGTGCCATCAGTGCTCCTAGCAGAGATACGCAGTATTTT. Protein: CAISAPSRDTQYF.

This clonotype has a count of ten or more. This chain joins TRBV29-1 and TRBJ1-1; D gene ambiguous. Germline CDR1 SQVTM, CDR2 ANQGSEA. The CDR3 is made up of 11 amino acids. V was shortened by 6 bases and J by 3 bases, with 8 bases between the two germline ends. The DNA of the CDR3 is TGCAGCGTGGAGGGAGACACTGAAGCTTTCTTT. Translated: CSVEGDTEAFF.

This chain joins TRBV4-1 and TRBJ2-1; D may match TRBD1 or TRBD2 (5 bases each). The CDR3 has 13 amino acids. The V gene lost 11 bases and the J gene lost 8 bases, with 19 bases spanning the gap. CDR1 MGHRA and CDR2 YSYEKL come from the germline V gene. The DNA of the CDR3 is TGCGCCTCTTGTGGGACCGACTCCGATGAGCAGTTCTTC. It specifies CASCGTDSDEQFF.

The chain has TRBV7-9 and TRBJ2-1, with 10 bases that match TRBD2. CDR1 and CDR2 (germline): SEHNR, FQNEAQ (reference sequence). Trimming at V came to 3 bases and at J to 4 bases, leaving 12 bases not matched to a gene. The CDR3 runs 18 residues. CDR3 coding DNA: TGTGCCAGCAGCTTGGAGCTAGCGGGAGCCCGGAGGTACAATGAGCAGTTCTTC. Protein: CASSLELAGARRYNEQFF.

This clonotype was counted a few times. The chain combines TRBV15 with TRBJ2-3, with 7 positions matching TRBD1. The CDR3 totals 17 residues. Germline assignment: CDR1 LNHNV and CDR2 YYDKDF (reference sequence). The V gene end was trimmed by 1 base and the J gene end by 2 bases; junction bases not matched to a gene: 9. The CDR3: CATSRAGDRGLTDTQYF. CDR3 DNA: TGTGCCACCAGCAGAGCCGGGGACAGAGGGCTCACAGATACGCAGTATTTT.

The chain combines TRBV6-5 with TRBJ1-2; the D is unclear. Trimming took off 4 bases at V and 1 base at J, with 10 bases between the two ends. Germline CDR1 reads MNHEY; CDR2 reads SVGAGI. The CDR3 spans 14 residues. This chain's CDR3 is CASSSALVNYGYTF. CDR3 bases: TGTGCCAGCAGTTCTGCGCTAGTTAACTATGGCTACACCTTC.

This clonotype was seen more than once but under ten times. V gene TRBV4-1 combines with J gene TRBJ1-5; D is ambiguous. Looked up from germline, CDR1 is MGHRA and CDR2 is YSYEKL. The ends were cut back, 1 base at V and 2 bases at J, with 12 bases in the middle. The CDR3 loop spans 16 amino acids. This CDR3 is CASSQVGGLGNQPQHF. The CDR3 nucleotides read TGCGCCAGCAGCCAAGTGGGAGGGTTGGGCAATCAGCCCCAGCATTTT.

The table lists this clonotype with a few counts. This chain connects TRBV5-4 to TRBJ2-7; 8 positions agree with TRBD1. Germline V gene data show CDR1 as SGHNT and CDR2 as YYREEE (reference sequence). The CDR3 has 14 residues. J lost 2 bases, V lost 2 bases, and 3 bases had no gene match. The chain's CDR3 is CASSFATGAYEQYF. The CDR3 nucleotides are TGTGCCAGCAGCTTTGCGACAGGGGCCTACGAGCAGTACTTC.

V gene TRBV5-1 combines with J gene TRBJ2-1; D perhaps matches TRBD2 (5 bases). The CDR3 extends over 12 amino acids. Trimming shortened V by 2 bases and J by 10 bases, and 10 bases separated the two germline ends. Germline V gene data show CDR1 as SGHRS and CDR2 as YFSETQ. This CDR3 reads CASSFGGGEQFF. CDR3 bases: TGCGCCAGCAGCTTTGGAGGTGGAGAGCAGTTCTTC.

This clonotype was counted only a few times. The gene calls are TRBV2 and TRBJ2-2; tentatively, D is TRBD1 (6 bases). From germline, CDR1 is SNHLY and CDR2 FYNNEI. The CDR3 has 15 amino acids. The V gene lost 5 bases and the J gene lost 0 bases, with 10 bases spanning the gap. The CDR3 DNA reads TGTGCCAGCAGTAAGACAGGTTCGAACACCGGGGAGCTGTTTTTT. It codes for CASSKTGSNTGELFF. The whole variable domain, filled in from reference TRBV2 and TRBJ2-2, reads EPEVTQTPSHQVTQMGQEVILRCVPISNHLYFYWYRQILGQKVEFLVSFYNNEISEKSEIFDDQFSVERPDGSNFTLKIRSTKLEDSAMYFCASSKTGSNTGELFFGEGSRLTVL.

This clonotype has more than one count but fewer than ten. This sequence joins TRBV20-1 and TRBJ2-4; D ambiguous. CDR1 DFQATT and CDR2 SNEGSKA come from the germline V gene (reference sequence). The CDR3 loop spans 14 amino acids. V was pared by 0 bases and J by 7 bases, with 13 bases between. The CDR3 is CSARDTPNQNIQYF. The DNA for the CDR3 is TGCAGTGCTAGAGATACCCCTAATCAGAACATTCAGTACTTC.

This clonotype came up many times. The chain has TRBV5-5 and TRBJ1-1; D remains ambiguous. This CDR3 is built from 13 residues. Germline V gene data show CDR1 as SGHKS and CDR2 as YYEKEE (reference sequence). Trimming stripped 2 bases from V and 0 bases from J, with 5 bases between. DNA for the CDR3: TGTGCCAGCAGCTTATCGCTGAACACTGAAGCTTTCTTT. Its protein product is CASSLSLNTEAFF. Based on the CDR3 plus reference TRBV5-5 and TRBJ1-1, the full variable domain is DAGVTQSPTHLIKTRGQQVTLRCSPISGHKSVSWYQQVLGQGPQFIFQYYEKEERGRGNFPDRFSARQFPNYSSELNVNALLLGDSALYLCASSLSLNTEAFFGQGTRLTVV.

This clonotype was seen just once. V usage is TRBV7-8 and J usage is TRBJ1-5, with a weak D call TRBD1 (6 bases). The germline V gene encodes CDR1 SGHVS and CDR2 FQNEAQ. The CDR3 contains 14 residues. Trimming left V 4 bases short and J 16 bases short, with 23 bases between. The CDR3 nucleotides read TGTGCCAGCAGCTCCCGGGACAAATGGGGGGGAATTCATTTT. The encoded protein is CASSSRDKWGGIHF.

This clonotype was seen at least ten times. This chain joins TRBV5-1 and TRBJ2-1; 9 bases are a match to TRBD2. The germline V gene has CDR1 SGHRS and CDR2 YFSETQ. This CDR3 region has 18 residues. Unmatched junction bases numbered 9, after V lost 0 bases and J lost 2 bases. The CDR3 region is CASSLAIGVAGAYNEQFF. The CDR3 DNA is TGCGCCAGCAGCTTGGCCATCGGGGTAGCGGGAGCCTACAATGAGCAGTTCTTC. The full variable domain, with the rest looked up from reference TRBV5-1 and TRBJ2-1, is KAGVTQTPRYLIKTRGQQVTLSCSPISGHRSVSWYQQTPGQGLQFLFEYFSETQRNKGNFPGRFSGRQFSNSRSEMNVSTLELGDSALYLCASSLAIGVAGAYNEQFFGPGTRLTVL.

This clonotype came up a few times. The genes are TRBV10-2 and TRBJ2-3; a weak D match, TRBD2 (6 bases). The germline V gene encodes CDR1 WSHSY and CDR2 SAAADI. V was shortened by 3 bases and J by 5 bases, with 15 bases between the two germline ends. This CDR3 spans 15 amino acids. The CDR3 DNA sequence: TGCGCCAGCAGTGATGGTACCGGGAGTGGAGATACGCAGTATTTT. Protein sequence: CASSDGTGSGDTQYF.

This clonotype appeared many times. The chain has TRBV20-1 and TRBJ2-7, with 8 bases lining up with TRBD2. CDR1 and CDR2 (germline): DFQATT, SNEGSKA (reference sequence). The CDR3 sequence is 15 residues long. V was pared by 1 base and J by 3 bases, with 8 bases of the junction left unmatched. This CDR3 reads CSARGERETNYEQYF. The DNA of the CDR3 is TGCAGTGCTAGAGGTGAGCGGGAGACTAACTACGAGCAGTACTTC.

This rearrangement joins TRBV20-1 to TRBJ2-7; 8 bases are a match to TRBD2. Germline lookup yields CDR1 DFQATT and CDR2 SNEGSKA (reference sequence). The length of the CDR3 is 14 residues. The ends lost 3 bases at V and 0 bases at J; junction bases unmatched: 4. The CDR3 DNA is TGCAGTGCTAGCGGGAGGGCCAGCTCCTACGAGCAGTACTTC. Translating it yields CSASGRASSYEQYF.

This clonotype is a singleton in its sample. The chain combines TRBV4-2 with TRBJ2-7, with 10 bases aligning to TRBD2. This CDR3 comprises 17 residues. Germline CDR1 reads LGHNA; CDR2 reads YNFKEQ. Losses at the gene ends were 4 bases for V and 3 bases for J; bases not matched to a gene: 12. The CDR3 nucleotides are TGTGCCAGCAGCCCAGAGGGTAGCGGGGGGATTTACTACGAGCAGTACTTC. This translates into CASSPEGSGGIYYEQYF.

The chain recombines TRBV3-1 with TRBJ2-5; no firm D call. Trimming took off 4 bases at V and 0 bases at J, with 12 bases between the two ends. This CDR3 has 15 residues. CDR1 LGHDT and CDR2 YNNKEL come from the germline V gene (reference sequence). The CDR3 bases are TGTGCCAGCAGCCTAATAGCAACAAACCAAGAGACCCAGTACTTC. Its translation is CASSLIATNQETQYF.